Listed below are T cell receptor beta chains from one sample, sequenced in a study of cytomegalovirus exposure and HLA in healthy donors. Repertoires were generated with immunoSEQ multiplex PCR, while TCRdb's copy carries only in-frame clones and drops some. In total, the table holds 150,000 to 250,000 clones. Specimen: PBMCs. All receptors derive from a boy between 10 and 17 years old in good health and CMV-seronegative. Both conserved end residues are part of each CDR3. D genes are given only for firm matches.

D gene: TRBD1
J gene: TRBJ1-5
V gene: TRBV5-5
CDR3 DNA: TGTGCCAGCAGTACCACAGGGGTAAATAGCAATCAGCCCCAGCATTTT
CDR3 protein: CASSTTGVNSNQPQHF

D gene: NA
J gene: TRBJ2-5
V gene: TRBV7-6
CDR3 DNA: TGTGCCAGCAGCTTAGGGAGATACCAAGAGACCCAGTACTTC
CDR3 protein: CASSLGRYQETQYF

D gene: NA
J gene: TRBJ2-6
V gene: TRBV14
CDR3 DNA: TGTGCCAGCAGCCAAGGGGTTAGCGGGGCCAACGTCCTGACTTTC
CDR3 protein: CASSQGVSGANVLTF

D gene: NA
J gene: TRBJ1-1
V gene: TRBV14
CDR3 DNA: TGTGCCAGCAGTATTTCCCTGAACACTGAAGCTTTCTTT
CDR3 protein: CASSISLNTEAFF

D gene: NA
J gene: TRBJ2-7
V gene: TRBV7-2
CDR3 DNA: TGTGCCAGCAGCGACTCCGGGACTCCCTCCTACGAGCAGTACTTC
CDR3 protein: CASSDSGTPSYEQYF

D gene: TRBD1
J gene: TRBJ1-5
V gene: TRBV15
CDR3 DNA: TGTGCCACCAGCAGAGGTACAGGGGCCAATCAGCCCCAGCATTTT
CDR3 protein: CATSRGTGANQPQHF

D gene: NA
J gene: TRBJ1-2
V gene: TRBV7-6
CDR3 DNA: TGTGCCAGCAGCCCTAACCCAGCACCGGGTAATATTGGTGGCTACACCTTC
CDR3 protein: CASSPNPAPGNIGGYTF

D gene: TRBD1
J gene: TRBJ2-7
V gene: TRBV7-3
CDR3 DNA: TGTGCCAGCAGCTTAAGAGCGGGACAGGGCTTGTCCGAGCAGTACTTC
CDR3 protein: CASSLRAGQGLSEQYF

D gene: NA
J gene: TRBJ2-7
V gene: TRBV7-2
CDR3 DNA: TGTGCCAGCAGCTTAGGCCACTTTGTGTCGGGTTTCTCCCACGAGCAGTACTTC
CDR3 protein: CASSLGHFVSGFSHEQYF

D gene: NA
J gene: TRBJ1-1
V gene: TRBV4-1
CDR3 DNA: TGCGCCAGCAGCCAAGATGTCAGGGAAAGGGATGAAGCTTTCTTT
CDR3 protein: CASSQDVRERDEAFF

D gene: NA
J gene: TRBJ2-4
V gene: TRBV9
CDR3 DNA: TGTGCCAGCAGCTCCCCGGAGGGAGCTTGGTACTTC
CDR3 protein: CASSSPEGAWYF

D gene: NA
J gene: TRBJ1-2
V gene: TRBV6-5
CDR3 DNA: TGTGCCAGCAGTTACTCGACTGAGGGCCGTAACTATGGCTACACCTTC
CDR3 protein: CASSYSTEGRNYGYTF